These 9 T cell receptor beta chains were all obtained from the same sample, sequenced in a study of molecular identifiers for immune sequencing clone quantification. TCRdb passed the PCR reads through MiXCR, listing each CDR3 protein once. The table records about 500,000 distinct CDR3 sequences, under 30% of them present only once. Material: naive CD8+ T cells from blood, with Jurkat cell RNA spiked in. Regarding subset: FACS-sorted CD8+CD4-CCR7+CD45RA+ naive T cells. The source is a human donor in good health. Some libraries in this study had Jurkat cell RNA spiked in.

The chain links TRBV10-1 to TRBJ2-2; D is unresolved. The ends were cut back, 1 base at V and 4 bases at J, with 4 bases in the middle. Per germline, CDR1 WNHNN and CDR2 SYGVQD (reference sequence). This CDR3 is built from 13 residues. The CDR3 protein is CASSEWSTGELFF. DNA for the CDR3: TGCGCCAGCAGTGAGTGGAGCACCGGGGAGCTGTTTTTT.

This clonotype was seen repeatedly, ten times or more. The chain joins TRBV12-3 or TRBV12-4 to TRBJ2-3; no reliable D call. This CDR3 has 12 residues. V shed 6 bases and J shed 5 bases, with 9 bases lying between them. In DNA, the CDR3 is TGTGCCAGCAGCCCTACCGGAGATACGCAGTATTTT. It translates to CASSPTGDTQYF.

This clonotype was seen at least ten times. This rearrangement joins TRBV5-4 to TRBJ2-3; 9 nucleotides line up with TRBD1. Germline V lookup: CDR1 SGHNT, CDR2 YYREEE (reference sequence). The V segment lost 2 bases and the J segment 4 bases; nucleotides outside the gene matches: 5. The CDR3 is 15 amino acids. In DNA form, the CDR3 reads TGTGCCAGCAGCTTAGGGACAGGGACTGCAGATACGCAGTATTTT. Translated: CASSLGTGTADTQYF. Full variable domain (missing parts from reference TRBV5-4 and TRBJ2-3): ETGVTQSPTHLIKTRGQQVTLRCSSQSGHNTVSWYQQALGQGPQFIFQYYREEENGRGNFPPRFSGLQFPNYSSELNVNALELDDSALYLCASSLGTGTADTQYFGPGTRLTVL.

V is TRBV9 and J is TRBJ1-1, with D perhaps TRBD1 (5 bases). The CDR3 runs 16 residues. V was shortened by 4 bases and J by 2 bases, with 18 bases between the two germline ends. CDR1 and CDR2 from the germline V gene are SGDLS and YYNGEE. CDR3: CASSPSGSGTNTEAFF. The CDR3 region has the DNA TGTGCCAGCAGCCCCTCGGGGTCAGGGACTAACACTGAAGCTTTCTTT.

In this sample, this clonotype turned up many times. V usage is TRBV7-9 and J usage is TRBJ1-1; D uncertain. V was cut by 2 bases and J by 6 bases, with 7 bases left in between. The CDR3 is 12 amino acids. The germline V gene has CDR1 SEHNR and CDR2 FQNEAQ (reference sequence). DNA of the CDR3: TGTGCCAGCAGCTTATACGTGTCTGAAGCTTTCTTT. Translation: CASSLYVSEAFF.

The chain joins TRBV12-5 to TRBJ2-7; D gene ambiguous. Trimming stripped 2 bases from V and 5 bases from J, with 13 bases between. The CDR3 sequence is 14 residues long. The germline V gene has CDR1 LGHNT and CDR2 FRNRAP. The CDR3 region is CASGLMDDGDEQYF. The CDR3 bases are TGTGCTAGTGGTTTGATGGACGACGGCGACGAGCAGTACTTC. Combining the CDR3 with reference TRBV12-5 and TRBJ2-7 gives the whole variable domain DARVTQTPRHKVTEMGQEVTMRCQPILGHNTVFWYRQTMMQGLELLAYFRNRAPLDDSGMPKDRFSAEMPDATLATLKIQPSEPRDSAVYFCASGLMDDGDEQYFGPGTRLTVT.

The chain links TRBV29-1 to TRBJ2-7; maybe TRBD1 (6 bases). Looked up from germline, CDR1 is SQVTM and CDR2 is ANQGSEA. The ends were cut back, 6 bases at V and 4 bases at J, with 16 bases in the middle. The CDR3 length is 13 residues. The CDR3 DNA is TGCAGCGTAACCGGGATGGGGGCATACGAGCAGTACTTC. As protein: CSVTGMGAYEQYF.

This clonotype was counted only a few times. The rearrangement links TRBV27 to TRBJ1-2; D is undetermined. The CDR3 is 14 amino acids. V lost 0 bases and J 4 bases, leaving 9 bases between the germline ends. Germline CDR1 and CDR2: MNHEY and SMNVEV (reference sequence). The CDR3: CASSLSASSYGYTF. CDR3 coding DNA: TGTGCCAGCAGTTTATCGGCCAGCTCCTATGGCTACACCTTC.

The chain joins TRBV9 to TRBJ2-7; 10 bases fit TRBD1. The trim removed 3 bases at V and 5 bases at J, leaving 11 bases unmatched. There are 16 residues in the CDR3. CDR1 is SGDLS, CDR2 YYNGEE, per germline. The CDR3 nucleotides read TGTGCCAGCAGCGGAAGACAGGGGGCGCGGTTCGACGAGCAGTACTTC. Translated, it gives CASSGRQGARFDEQYF.